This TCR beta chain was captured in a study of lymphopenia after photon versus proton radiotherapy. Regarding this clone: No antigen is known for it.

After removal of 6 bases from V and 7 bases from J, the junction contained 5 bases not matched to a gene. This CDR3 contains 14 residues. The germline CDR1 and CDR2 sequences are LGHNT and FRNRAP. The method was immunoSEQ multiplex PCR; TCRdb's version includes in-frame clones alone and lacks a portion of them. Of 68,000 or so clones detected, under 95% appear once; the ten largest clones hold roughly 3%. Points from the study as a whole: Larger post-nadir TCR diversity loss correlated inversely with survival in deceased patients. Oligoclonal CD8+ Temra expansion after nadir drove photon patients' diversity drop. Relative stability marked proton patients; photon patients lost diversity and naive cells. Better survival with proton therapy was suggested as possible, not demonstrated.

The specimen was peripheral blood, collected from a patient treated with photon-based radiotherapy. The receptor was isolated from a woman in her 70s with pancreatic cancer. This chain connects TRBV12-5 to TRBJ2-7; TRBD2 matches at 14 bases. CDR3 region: CASGPGLAGEEQYF. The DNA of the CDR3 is TGTGCTAGTGGGCCGGGACTAGCGGGAGAAGAGCAGTACTTC.